A single sample is the source of the 28 T cell receptor beta chains below, sequenced in a study of T cell responses to AZD1222 COVID-19 vaccine. The protocol was immunoSEQ multiplex PCR, while the TCRdb copy is restricted to in-frame clones and leaves out a portion. This repertoire includes over 140,000 clones. The sample taken for sequencing was peripheral blood. These receptors were obtained from an adult in good health.

The chain uses TRBV28 and TRBJ1-6; no clear D. The V and J ends lost 5 bases and 5 bases respectively, with 13 bases between them. Per the germline V gene, CDR1 is MDHEN and CDR2 is SYDVKM. The CDR3 is 15 residues long. The CDR3 region has the DNA TGTGCCAGCAGTCCCCCCGGCGGACATAATTCACCCCTCCACTTT. Translated: CASSPPGGHNSPLHF.

The chain uses TRBV30 and TRBJ1-6; TRBD1 is a possible D gene (6 bases). V was pared by 3 bases and J by 5 bases, with 11 bases between. Germline CDR1 GTSNPN, CDR2 SVGIG (reference sequence). This CDR3 contains 14 residues. The CDR3 DNA is TGTGCCTGGAGGAGGGGGGCGCATAATTCACCCCTCCACTTT. Protein: CAWRRGAHNSPLHF. Variable domain in full (rest from reference TRBV30 and TRBJ1-6): SQTIHQWPATLVQPVGSPLSLECTVEGTSNPNLYWYRQAAGRGLQLLFYSVGIGQISSEVPQNLSASRPQDRQFILSSKKLLLSDSGFYLCAWRRGAHNSPLHFGNGTRLTVT.

The chain is built from TRBV30 and TRBJ1-4, with unresolved D. Trimming stripped 3 bases from V and 0 bases from J, with 14 bases between. Looked up from germline, CDR1 is GTSNPN and CDR2 is SVGIG (reference sequence). The CDR3 runs to 16 residues. CDR3 sequence: CAWSLKWTATNEKLFF. In DNA form, the CDR3 reads TGTGCCTGGAGCTTGAAATGGACTGCAACTAATGAAAAACTGTTTTTT.

This chain connects TRBV5-1 to TRBJ2-1; D not certain. Deletions cut 7 bases from V and 1 base from J, with 6 bases between. CDR1 is SGHRS and CDR2 is YFSETQ in the germline V gene. The CDR3 loop spans 12 amino acids. CDR3 in DNA: TGCGCCAGCCTGTCTTCCTACAATGAGCAGTTCTTC. This codes for CASLSSYNEQFF.

The chain links TRBV9 to TRBJ1-1, with 8 bases lining up with TRBD1. V shed 2 bases, J shed 4 bases, and the junction held 7 bases outside the gene matches. Germline CDR1 reads SGDLS; CDR2 reads YYNGEE. The CDR3 runs to 15 residues. CDR3: CASSVRDRGGTEAFF. The CDR3 DNA reads TGTGCCAGCAGCGTGCGAGACAGGGGTGGCACTGAAGCTTTCTTT.

V usage is TRBV4-2 and J usage is TRBJ2-6, with D possibly matching TRBD1 (5 bases). Trimming pared 1 base from V and 6 bases from J, leaving 10 bases between. This CDR3 comprises 15 residues. From germline, CDR1 is LGHNA and CDR2 YNFKEQ. CDR3 nucleotide sequence: TGTGCCAGCAGCCAAGTGGAAGGGGAGGCCAACGTCCTGACTTTC. Protein product: CASSQVEGEANVLTF.

J is TRBJ1-5 and V is TRBV28, with 8 positions matching TRBD1. The germline gives CDR1 MDHEN, CDR2 SYDVKM. With 8 bases clipped from V and 2 bases from J, the junction kept 5 bases outside the gene matches. The CDR3 covers 14 residues. This CDR3 is CASSIQGGNQPQHF. For the CDR3, the DNA is TGTGCCAGCTCGATACAGGGGGGCAATCAGCCCCAGCATTTT.

The J gene is TRBJ1-1, the V gene TRBV4-2; D is undetermined. Germline V gives CDR1 LGHNA, CDR2 YNFKEQ. The CDR3 spans 14 residues. V was pared by 1 base and J by 5 bases, with 11 bases between. DNA for the CDR3: TGTGCCAGCAGCCAAGGGGTTGGAGAAACTGAAGCTTTCTTT. Translated: CASSQGVGETEAFF.

The gene calls are TRBV6-2 or TRBV6-3 and TRBJ2-7; 9 nucleotides match TRBD1. The trim removed 6 bases at V and 12 bases at J, leaving 6 bases unmatched. Germline V gives CDR1 MNHEY, CDR2 SVGEGT. This CDR3 is 11 amino acids long. The CDR3 sequence: CASSAGQGAYF. CDR3 coding DNA: TGTGCCAGCAGCGCGGGACAGGGAGCGTACTTC.

The chain uses TRBV7-2 and TRBJ2-3, with a tentative D call TRBD2 (5 bases). CDR1 is SGHTA and CDR2 is FQGNSA in the germline V gene. V lost 5 bases and J lost 0, with 12 bases in between. The CDR3 spans 15 residues. As DNA, the CDR3 is TGTGCCAGCAGCATCGGACTCCCTAGCACAGATACGCAGTATTTT. Its translation is CASSIGLPSTDTQYF.

The chain has TRBV5-1 and TRBJ1-2; 7 nucleotides align to TRBD1. Germline values: CDR1 SGHRS, CDR2 YFSETQ. This CDR3 has 15 amino acids. V lost 4 bases, J lost 3 bases, and 9 bases stayed unmatched. CDR3 bases: TGCGCCAGCAGCCCTGAACCGGGACAGCACTATGGCTACACCTTC. This sequence encodes CASSPEPGQHYGYTF.

The chain employs TRBV7-3 and TRBJ2-3; the D gene is possibly TRBD1 (6 bases). The V gene lost 4 bases and the J gene lost 4 bases, with 12 bases spanning the gap. Looked up from germline, CDR1 is SGHTA and CDR2 is FQGTGA. The CDR3 sequence is 14 residues long. CDR3 loop: CASSSQGAADTQYF. The CDR3 coding sequence is TGTGCCAGCAGCTCACAGGGAGCGGCAGATACGCAGTATTTT.

The rearrangement joins TRBV19 to TRBJ1-5, with D perhaps TRBD1 (5 bases). The CDR3 length is 18 residues. Trimming pared 7 bases from V and 0 bases from J, leaving 22 bases between. CDR1 and CDR2 from the germline V gene are LNHDA and SQIVND (reference sequence). CDR3 protein: CASKHPSLSRDSNQPQHF. CDR3 nucleotide sequence: TGTGCCAGTAAACACCCCTCTTTGTCCAGGGATAGCAATCAGCCCCAGCATTTT.

The rearrangement joins TRBV29-1 to TRBJ1-1, with D tentatively TRBD1 (5 bases). From germline, CDR1 is SQVTM and CDR2 ANQGSEA. The CDR3 spans 13 residues. Trimming stripped 7 bases from V and 4 bases from J, with 16 bases between. The CDR3 spells CSGEQSGGTEAFF. The CDR3 region has the DNA TGCAGCGGAGAACAATCGGGGGGCACTGAAGCTTTCTTT.

The gene calls are TRBV28 and TRBJ1-1; maybe TRBD1 (6 bases). The CDR3 loop spans 17 amino acids. The germline CDR1 and CDR2 sequences are MDHEN and SYDVKM. Trimming shortened V by 2 bases and J by 0 bases, and 16 bases separated the two germline ends. The CDR3: CASSLGGAGGVNTEAFF. The CDR3 region has the DNA TGTGCCAGCAGTTTAGGGGGGGCAGGTGGTGTGAACACTGAAGCTTTCTTT.

The CDR3: CASSKDEGRGPTGELFF. Here the CDR3 DNA reads TGTGCCAGCAGCAAGGACGAAGGGAGGGGGCCAACCGGGGAGCTGTTTTTT. V gene TRBV9 combines with J gene TRBJ2-2; tentatively, D is TRBD1 or TRBD2 (7 bases each). Germline V gene data show CDR1 as SGDLS and CDR2 as YYNGEE. The CDR3 covers 17 residues. Trimming cost V 4 bases and J 5 bases, with 21 bases left between them.

The rearrangement uses TRBV6-2 or TRBV6-3 and TRBJ2-7; 7 bases match TRBD1. The V gene's germline CDR1 is MNHEY and CDR2 SVGEGT. This CDR3 contains 15 residues. The V segment lost 2 bases and the J segment 3 bases; nucleotides outside the gene matches: 7. The chain's CDR3 is CASSYESGQYYEQYF. CDR3 nucleotides: TGTGCCAGCAGTTACGAGTCGGGACAGTACTACGAGCAGTACTTC.

This chain uses TRBV10-3 with TRBJ2-5; TRBD1 might be the D (6 bases). V was cut by 0 bases and J by 5 bases, with 16 bases left in between. The CDR3 has 16 residues. Germline loops: CDR1 ENHRY, CDR2 SYGVKD. Here the CDR3 reads CAISESGAALGETQYF. The CDR3 coding sequence is TGTGCCATCAGTGAGTCGGGGGCCGCCCTGGGGGAGACCCAGTACTTC.

In DNA form, the CDR3 reads TGTGCCATCAGTGAGACAGGGGGCTCCTACGAGCAGTACTTC. Its translation is CAISETGGSYEQYF. V and J are TRBV10-3 and TRBJ2-7; 8 nucleotides align to TRBD1. V was clipped by 2 bases and J by 0 bases; unmatched bases: 0. The length of the CDR3 is 14 residues. The V gene's germline CDR1 is ENHRY and CDR2 SYGVKD.

The V call is TRBV29-1, the J call TRBJ1-2, with D perhaps TRBD1 (5 bases). V lost 4 bases and J 5 bases, leaving 11 bases between the germline ends. Per the germline V gene, CDR1 is SQVTM and CDR2 is ANQGSEA. CDR3 length: 12 residues. CDR3: CSVAQERYGYTF. The CDR3 DNA is TGCAGCGTTGCACAGGAACGTTATGGCTACACCTTC.

The rearrangement joins TRBV10-3 to TRBJ2-1; 8 bases are a match to TRBD1. The CDR3 sequence is 15 residues long. V lost 4 bases and J lost 7; bases outside the gene matches: 9. CDR1 ENHRY and CDR2 SYGVKD come from the germline V gene. This CDR3 reads CAISAGGANGNEQFF. The CDR3 DNA follows: TGTGCCATCAGTGCAGGGGGCGCGAATGGGAATGAGCAGTTCTTC.

The chain uses TRBV11-2 and TRBJ2-4; 7 nucleotides match TRBD1. The germline gives CDR1 SGHAT, CDR2 FQNNGV. V shed 3 bases and J 9 bases; nucleotides not matched to a gene: 5. The length of the CDR3 is 13 residues. The CDR3 sequence: CASSLTGSGIQYF. DNA of the CDR3: TGTGCCAGCAGCTTGACAGGGTCAGGCATTCAGTACTTC.

The rearrangement joins TRBV19 to TRBJ1-6; 8 positions match TRBD1. The CDR3 is 16 amino acids. Germline loops: CDR1 LNHDA, CDR2 SQIVND (reference sequence). Losses at the gene ends were 6 bases for V and 10 bases for J; bases not matched to a gene: 14. CDR3 nucleotides: TGTGCCAGTAGGGCCTCCTGGACAGGGAAATTATCACCCCTCCACTTT. Translated: CASRASWTGKLSPLHF.

The chain uses TRBV3-1 (or the pseudogene TRBV3-2) and TRBJ1-4, with D unclear. Germline CDR1 is LGHDT and CDR2 is YNNKEL (reference sequence). Trimming cost V 1 base and J 8 bases, with 14 bases left between them. The CDR3 length is 15 residues. The CDR3 DNA follows: TGTGCCAGCAGCCAAGGTGGGAGGGATCAGGAAAAACTGTTTTTT. Its translation is CASSQGGRDQEKLFF.

V and J are TRBV7-2 and TRBJ1-5, with D unresolved. Trimming pared 5 bases from V and 0 bases from J, leaving 5 bases between. This CDR3 comprises 13 residues. Germline V gene lookup returns CDR1 SGHTA and CDR2 FQGNSA. CDR3 sequence reads: CASSTNSNQPQHF. CDR3 DNA sequence: TGTGCCAGCAGCACGAATAGCAATCAGCCCCAGCATTTT.

This sequence joins TRBV19 and TRBJ2-6; the D gene could be TRBD1 or TRBD2 (5 bases each). Germline V CDR1 and CDR2: LNHDA, SQIVND (reference sequence). V lost 2 bases, J lost 2 bases, and 13 bases lay in between. The CDR3 sequence is 17 residues long. This chain's CDR3 is CASSIRRDGAGANVLTF. CDR3 nucleotide sequence: TGTGCCAGTAGTATACGCAGGGACGGGGCTGGGGCCAACGTCCTGACTTTC.

The rearrangement joins TRBV7-2 to TRBJ2-5; TRBD2 matches at 13 bases. The germline V gene encodes CDR1 SGHTA and CDR2 FQGNSA. V shed 4 bases, J shed 7 bases, and the junction held 12 bases outside the gene matches. The CDR3 spans 17 residues. CDR3 loop: CASSWPGTSGAKGTQYF. CDR3 bases: TGTGCCAGCAGCTGGCCCGGGACTAGCGGGGCAAAGGGGACCCAGTACTTC.

This chain joins TRBV2 and TRBJ2-1; 10 bases agree with TRBD1. Germline V gene sequence: CDR1 SNHLY, CDR2 FYNNEI. The V and J ends lost 5 bases and 6 bases, in that order; junction bases with no gene match: 4. This CDR3 is 14 amino acids long. CDR3 DNA: TGTGCCAGCAGTTCCGGGACAGGGGTCAATGAGCAGTTCTTC. It translates to CASSSGTGVNEQFF.